Listed below are T cell receptor beta chains from one sample, sequenced in a study of blood T cell repertoires in COVID-19. Produced via immunoSEQ multiplex PCR; TCRdb's table is partial and in-frame only. The top ten hold around a sixth of the sample, which has 75,000 to 100,000 clones, 70% to 90% seen once. The sample was peripheral blood. These TCRs come from a woman of 80 years or more with acute or convalescent COVID-19. Both conserved end residues are part of each CDR3. Each record gives: V gene, J gene, clone size, D gene, CDR3 length, CDR3 DNA, CDR3 protein. D genes are given only for firm matches. A clone size is listed for some rows: how often the clone was seen (once, few, many), or a class if it is expanded.

>TRBV5-5|TRBJ1-5|.|TRBD1|15
TGTGCCAGCAGCGGAGGGCAGGGGGGCAATCAGCCCCAGCATTTT
CASSGGQGGNQPQHF
>TRBV30|TRBJ1-2|few|.|13
TGTGCCTGGAGCCTCGGGCAGGGGAGTGGTCACACCTTC
CAWSLGQGSGHTF
>TRBV5-1|TRBJ2-1|.|.|15
TGCGCCAGCAGCTTCGGAGTAACGGGGTACAATGAGCAGTTCTTC
CASSFGVTGYNEQFF
>TRBV6-5|TRBJ2-7|.|TRBD1|14
TGTGCCTCGACCCTCACGCAGGGGGTTTACGAGCAGTACTTC
CASTLTQGVYEQYF
>TRBV4-2|TRBJ2-3|.|TRBD2|20
TGTGCCAGCAGCCTTGCTGCGGGACTAGCGGGGGGGCGTGAGACAGATACGCAGTATTTT
CASSLAAGLAGGRETDTQYF
>TRBV18|TRBJ1-1|once|TRBD1|14
TGTGCCAGCTCACGATTCCAGGGGGAGGCTGAAGCTTTCTTT
CASSRFQGEAEAFF
>TRBV5-5|TRBJ2-4|.|.|15
TGTGCCAGCAGCTTGTGGGAGTTAGGCAAAAACATTCAGTACTTT
CASSLWELGKNIQYF
>TRBV3-1/TRBV3-2|TRBJ2-7|.|.|15
TGTGCCAGCAGCCAAGAGGCGGGGAGGACCTACGAGCAGTACTTC
CASSQEAGRTYEQYF
>TRBV19|TRBJ2-1|.|TRBD2|13
TGTGCCAGTCGGGGCGGGGGGGCTTATGAGCAGTTCTTC
CASRGGGAYEQFF
>TRBV7-3|TRBJ2-2|.|.|13
TGTGCCAGCAGCCGTGTAGACAGGGGGGAGCTGTTTTTT
CASSRVDRGELFF
>TRBV19|TRBJ1-2|once|TRBD1|14
TGTGCCAGTAGTAAGACAGGGGGGCTCTATGGCTACACCTTC
CASSKTGGLYGYTF
>TRBV5-1|TRBJ1-1|.|.|15
TGCGCCAGCAGCCTCCCCCTACCGGGAGCTGGGGAAGCTTTCTTT
CASSLPLPGAGEAFF
>TRBV10-1|TRBJ2-7|few|.|11
TGCGCCAGCAGTGACGGTGGCGAGCAGTACTTC
CASSDGGEQYF
>TRBV10-3|TRBJ2-7|.|.|12
TGTGCCATCAGTGAGAGCAGGGGCGAGCAGTACTTC
CAISESRGEQYF
>TRBV7-9|TRBJ1-4|.|TRBD1|16
TGTGCCAGCAGCCAAAGAACAGGGGGAGGGAATGAAAAACTGTTTTTT
CASSQRTGGGNEKLFF
>TRBV28|TRBJ1-2|.|.|12
TGTGCCAGCAGTACAGGGATCTATGGCTACACCTTC
CASSTGIYGYTF
>TRBV11-3|TRBJ2-7|.|TRBD1|14
TGTGCCAGCAGCTTAGAGGACAGGACCTACGAGCAGTACTTC
CASSLEDRTYEQYF
>TRBV9|TRBJ2-3|.|.|15
TGTGCCAGCAGCGTAGCGGGGGACCGCACAGATACGCAGTATTTT
CASSVAGDRTDTQYF
>TRBV2|TRBJ1-5|.|.|14
TGTGCCAGCAGTGGACAGAGTAGCAATCAGCCCCAGCATTTT
CASSGQSSNQPQHF
>TRBV5-4|TRBJ1-2|.|TRBD1|15
TGTGCCAGCAGCCCCGGACAGGCGCCCACTGATGGCTACACCTTC
CASSPGQAPTDGYTF
>TRBV5-6|TRBJ2-7|.|TRBD1|13
TGTGCCAGCAGCTTCGGACAGGGGGGCGAGCAGTACTTC
CASSFGQGGEQYF
>TRBV5-6|TRBJ1-6|.|TRBD1|16
TGTGCCAGCAGCCTCAGGACAGGGGGTTATAATTCACCCCTCCACTTT
CASSLRTGGYNSPLHF
>TRBV2|TRBJ1-4|.|TRBD1|16
TGTGCCAGCAGTGCGAACGGACAGGCCTTAAATGAAAAACTGTTTTTT
CASSANGQALNEKLFF
>TRBV19|TRBJ2-1|.|TRBD2|15
TGTGCCAGTAGCCTACTAGCGGGGGGGCCGGGTGAGCAGTTCTTC
CASSLLAGGPGEQFF
>TRBV19|TRBJ1-5|once|.|12
TGTGCCAGTAGTATCCTAAATCAGCCCCAGCATTTT
CASSILNQPQHF
>TRBV5-1|TRBJ1-4|.|.|15
TGCGCCAGCAGCTTGGGAGGGACAACTAATGAAAAACTGTTTTTT
CASSLGGTTNEKLFF
>TRBV24-1|TRBJ2-3|.|TRBD2|15
TGTGCCACCAGTGAGGGGGGGGAGCCCACAGATACGCAGTATTTT
CATSEGGEPTDTQYF
>TRBV2|TRBJ1-3|.|TRBD1|17
TGTGCCAGCAGTGTTTGGGCCAGGGGGCAATATGGAAACACCATATATTTT
CASSVWARGQYGNTIYF
>TRBV18|TRBJ1-5|.|.|14
TGTGCCAGCTCACCAGTAGGGCAGGGTCAGCCCCAGCATTTT
CASSPVGQGQPQHF
>TRBV7-8|TRBJ2-7|.|TRBD1|14
TGTGCCAGCAGCAGACAGGGAGTAGCCTACGAGCAGTACTTC
CASSRQGVAYEQYF
>TRBV12-3/TRBV12-4|TRBJ2-7|few|.|13
TGTGCCAGCAGAAGCACAGGCTCCTACGAGCAGTACTTC
CASRSTGSYEQYF
>TRBV6-6|TRBJ1-2|.|.|11
TGTGCCAGCTCCGCAGGGTACGGCTACACCTTC
CASSAGYGYTF
>TRBV5-1|TRBJ1-6|.|TRBD1|15
TGCGCCAGCAGCTTGGGGGGACAGGGGCGTTCACCCCTCCACTTT
CASSLGGQGRSPLHF
>TRBV11-1|TRBJ2-1|.|.|14
TGTGCCAGCAGCTTACTAGATTCACGTAATGAGCAGTTCTTC
CASSLLDSRNEQFF
>TRBV7-3|TRBJ2-2|once|TRBD2|15
TGTGCCAGCAGCTTTGGCCAGCGGGGCACCGGGGAGCTGTTTTTT
CASSFGQRGTGELFF
>TRBV24-1|TRBJ1-5|once|.|13
TGTGCCACCAGTGATCCGTCGGGGGAGCCCCAGCATTTT
CATSDPSGEPQHF
>TRBV11-1|TRBJ1-2|.|TRBD1|14
TGTGCCAGCAGCTTCGACAGGGGGGACTATGGCTACACCTTC
CASSFDRGDYGYTF
>TRBV9|TRBJ2-7|few|.|14
TGTGCCAGCAGCCCCGCCAGAGAGAGGTACGAGCAGTACTTC
CASSPARERYEQYF
>TRBV25-1|TRBJ2-5|.|TRBD1|15
TGTGCCAGCAGTGGCAAGACAGGGTCCCAAGAGACCCAGTACTTC
CASSGKTGSQETQYF
>TRBV7-3|TRBJ2-6|.|.|14
TGTGCCAGCAGCCCGCAGGCTGGGGCCAACGTCCTGACTTTC
CASSPQAGANVLTF
>TRBV6-5|TRBJ2-3|.|TRBD2|16
TGTGCCAGCAGTTACGATGCGGGGGAGCACACAGATACGCAGTATTTT
CASSYDAGEHTDTQYF
>TRBV5-1|TRBJ1-1|.|.|16
TGCGCCAGCAGCTTGGGGGGGACTGTCGTGAACACTGAAGCTTTCTTT
CASSLGGTVVNTEAFF
>TRBV5-5|TRBJ2-7|few|.|14
TGTGCCAGCAGCTTCTTAGTAGGGAGTGGTGGGCAGTACTTC
CASSFLVGSGGQYF
>TRBV27|TRBJ2-7|few|TRBD1|13
TGTGCCAGCAGAACAGGGGGCGTCGACGAGCAGTACTTC
CASRTGGVDEQYF
>TRBV11-2|TRBJ1-6|.|.|14
TGTGCCAGCAGCTTAGCACGGAGCATTGCACCCCTCCACTTT
CASSLARSIAPLHF
>TRBV10-2|TRBJ1-1|.|.|12
TGCGCCAGCAGGCAGATGAACACTGAAGCTTTCTTT
CASRQMNTEAFF
>TRBV6-1|TRBJ2-1|.|.|13
TGTGCCAGCAGTGAAAGTCGGGGGTCCCGCCAGTTCTTC
CASSESRGSRQFF